This TCR beta chain is drawn from a study of T cell responses to AZD1222 COVID-19 vaccine. Study conclusions and caveats: Donor demographics were predominantly white British with a female majority; clonal diversity may be underestimated. The number of AZD1222 recipients seropositive at baseline was only six.

The repertoire was sequenced with immunoSEQ multiplex PCR; TCRdb's copy has only in-frame clones and lacks some. The table includes 46,000 or so clones, about nine tenths detected once. The CDR3 loop spans 15 amino acids. Trimming stripped 1 base from V and 4 bases from J, with 14 bases between. Germline CDR1 reads SGHTA; CDR2 reads FQGNSA. This clone has only one observation. The antigen remains undetermined. This specimen consisted of peripheral blood, obtained 28 days after the second AZD1222 dose. The chain combines TRBV7-2 with TRBJ2-7; D remains ambiguous. The sequence derives from an adult who received the AZD1222 COVID-19 vaccine. CDR3 protein: CASSLGGVNTYEQYF. The CDR3 DNA reads as TGTGCCAGCAGCTTAGGAGGAGTTAACACTTACGAGCAGTACTTC.